Sequencing of this TCR beta chain was carried out in a study of glioma-infiltrating T cells after dendritic cell vaccination. Described time point: after dendritic cell vaccination, including at tumor progression/relapse. Here immunoSEQ multiplex PCR was the method, and the copy in TCRdb shows in-frame clones only, minus some. Of under 30,000 clones in the sample, over 85% are singletons; the top ten hold roughly 2.9%. Trimming pared 2 bases from V and 10 bases from J, leaving 12 bases between. Germline CDR1 reads SGHDT; CDR2 reads YYEEEE. CDR3 size: 12 residues. Material: blood, obtained after dendritic cell vaccination. The source is a human donor with glioblastoma. The genes are TRBV5-6 and TRBJ1-1; TRBD1 might be the D (5 bases). For the CDR3, the DNA is TGTGCCAGCAGCTTATTTCTGGGGGGAGCTTTCTTT. This encodes CASSLFLGGAFF. Looking up the rest from reference TRBV5-6 and TRBJ1-1 gives the full variable domain: DAGVTQSPTHLIKTRGQQVTLRCSPKSGHDTVSWYQQALGQGPQFIFQYYEEEERQRGNFPDRFSGHQFPNYSSELNVNALLLGDSALYLCASSLFLGGAFFGQGTRLTVV.